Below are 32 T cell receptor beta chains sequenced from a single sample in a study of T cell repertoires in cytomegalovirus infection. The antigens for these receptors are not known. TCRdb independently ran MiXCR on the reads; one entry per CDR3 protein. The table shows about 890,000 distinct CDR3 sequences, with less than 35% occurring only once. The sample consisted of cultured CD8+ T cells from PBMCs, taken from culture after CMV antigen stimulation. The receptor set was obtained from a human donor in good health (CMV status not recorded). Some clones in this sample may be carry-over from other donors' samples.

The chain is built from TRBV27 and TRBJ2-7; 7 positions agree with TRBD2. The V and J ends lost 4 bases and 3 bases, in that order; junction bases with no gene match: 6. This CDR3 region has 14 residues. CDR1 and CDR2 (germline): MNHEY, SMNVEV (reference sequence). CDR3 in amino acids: CASSWGGDIYEQYF. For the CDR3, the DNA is TGTGCCAGCAGTTGGGGGGGGGATATCTACGAGCAGTACTTC.

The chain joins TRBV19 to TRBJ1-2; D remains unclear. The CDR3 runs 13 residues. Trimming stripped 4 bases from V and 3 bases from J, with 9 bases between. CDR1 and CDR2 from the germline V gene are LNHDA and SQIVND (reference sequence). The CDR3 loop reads CASSNTGHYGYTF. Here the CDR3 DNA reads TGTGCCAGTAGTAATACCGGGCACTATGGCTACACCTTC.

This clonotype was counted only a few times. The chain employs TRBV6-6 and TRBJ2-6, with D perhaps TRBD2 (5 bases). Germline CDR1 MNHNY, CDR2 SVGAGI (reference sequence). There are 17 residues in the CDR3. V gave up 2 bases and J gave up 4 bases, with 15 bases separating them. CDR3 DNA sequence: TGTGCCAGCAGTTACGTATGGAGGAGCTTGGGGGCCAACGTCCTGACTTTC. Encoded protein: CASSYVWRSLGANVLTF.

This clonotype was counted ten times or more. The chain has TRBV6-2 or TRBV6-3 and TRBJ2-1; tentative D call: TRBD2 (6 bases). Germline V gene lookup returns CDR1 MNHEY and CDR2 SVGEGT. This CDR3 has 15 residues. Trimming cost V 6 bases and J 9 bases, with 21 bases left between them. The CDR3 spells CASSQSGSLPTEQFF. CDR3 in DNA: TGTGCCAGCAGCCAAAGCGGGTCCCTACCTACTGAGCAGTTCTTC.

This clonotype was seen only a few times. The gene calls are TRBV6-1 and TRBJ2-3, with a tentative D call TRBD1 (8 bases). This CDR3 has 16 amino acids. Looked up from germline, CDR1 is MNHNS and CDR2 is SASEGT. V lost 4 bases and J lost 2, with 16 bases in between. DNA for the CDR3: TGTGCCAGCAGTGTACAACAGGGGGGGACCACAGATACGCAGTATTTT. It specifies CASSVQQGGTTDTQYF.

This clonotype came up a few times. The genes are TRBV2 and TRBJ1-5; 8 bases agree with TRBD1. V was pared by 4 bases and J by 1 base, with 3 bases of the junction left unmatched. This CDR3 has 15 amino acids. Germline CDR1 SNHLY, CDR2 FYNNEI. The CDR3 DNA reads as TGTGCCAGCAGTGCCCGGGACAGGAGCAATCAGCCCCAGCATTTT. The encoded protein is CASSARDRSNQPQHF. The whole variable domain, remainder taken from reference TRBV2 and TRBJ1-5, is EPEVTQTPSHQVTQMGQEVILRCVPISNHLYFYWYRQILGQKVEFLVSFYNNEISEKSEIFDDQFSVERPDGSNFTLKIRSTKLEDSAMYFCASSARDRSNQPQHFGDGTRLSIL.

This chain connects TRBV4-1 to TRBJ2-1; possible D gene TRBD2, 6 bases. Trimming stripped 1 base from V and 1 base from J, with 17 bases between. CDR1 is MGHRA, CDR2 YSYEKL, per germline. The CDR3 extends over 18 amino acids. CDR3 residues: CASSQGPIVGGSYNEQFF. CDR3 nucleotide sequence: TGCGCCAGCAGCCAAGGCCCAATAGTGGGGGGTTCCTACAATGAGCAGTTCTTC.

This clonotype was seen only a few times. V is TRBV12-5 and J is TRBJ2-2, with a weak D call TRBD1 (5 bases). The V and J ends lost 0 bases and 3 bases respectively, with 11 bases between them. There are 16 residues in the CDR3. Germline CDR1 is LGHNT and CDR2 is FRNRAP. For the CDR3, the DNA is TGTGCTAGTGGTTTGGTTGCAGGGAAGGACACCGGGGAGCTGTTTTTT. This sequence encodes CASGLVAGKDTGELFF.

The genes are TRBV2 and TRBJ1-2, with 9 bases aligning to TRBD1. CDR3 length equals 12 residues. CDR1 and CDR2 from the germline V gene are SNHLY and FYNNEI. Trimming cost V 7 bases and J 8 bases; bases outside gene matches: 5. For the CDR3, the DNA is TGTGCCAGCACCGACGACAGGGGGGGCTACACCTTC. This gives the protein CASTDDRGGYTF.

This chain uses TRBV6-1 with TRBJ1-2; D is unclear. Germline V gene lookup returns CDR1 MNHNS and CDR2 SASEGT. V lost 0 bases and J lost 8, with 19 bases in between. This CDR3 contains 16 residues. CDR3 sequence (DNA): TGTGCCAGCAGTGAAGCGGCAGTTCTCCGGTTGCGGGGCTACACCTTC. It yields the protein CASSEAAVLRLRGYTF.

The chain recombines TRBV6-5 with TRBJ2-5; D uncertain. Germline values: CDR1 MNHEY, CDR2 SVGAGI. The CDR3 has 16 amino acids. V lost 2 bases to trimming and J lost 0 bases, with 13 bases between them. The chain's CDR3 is CASSYLNSPYQETQYF. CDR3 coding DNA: TGTGCCAGCAGTTACCTGAACAGTCCGTACCAAGAGACCCAGTACTTC.

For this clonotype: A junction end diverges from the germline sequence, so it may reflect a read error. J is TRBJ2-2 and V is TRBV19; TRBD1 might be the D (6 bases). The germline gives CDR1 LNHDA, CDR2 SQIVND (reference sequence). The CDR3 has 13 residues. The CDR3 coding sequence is TGTGTCAGTAAGGCGGCAGGGGCCGGGGAGCTGTTTTTT. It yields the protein CVSKAAGAGELFF.

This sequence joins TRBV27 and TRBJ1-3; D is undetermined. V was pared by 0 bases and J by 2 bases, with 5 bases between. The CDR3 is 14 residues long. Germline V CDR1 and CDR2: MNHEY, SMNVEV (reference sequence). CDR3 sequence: CASSLSGPGNTIYF. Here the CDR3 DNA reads TGTGCCAGCAGTTTATCAGGTCCTGGAAACACCATATATTTT.

The DNA for the CDR3 is TGTGCCAGCAACCCTTACGGGACGGATAATGAAAAACTGTTTTTT. Amino acids: CASNPYGTDNEKLFF. The gene calls are TRBV2 and TRBJ1-4, with TRBD1 as a possible D gene (5 bases). The CDR3 extends over 15 amino acids. With 7 bases removed from V and 4 bases from J, the gap between germline ends came to 16 bases. Germline V gives CDR1 SNHLY, CDR2 FYNNEI.

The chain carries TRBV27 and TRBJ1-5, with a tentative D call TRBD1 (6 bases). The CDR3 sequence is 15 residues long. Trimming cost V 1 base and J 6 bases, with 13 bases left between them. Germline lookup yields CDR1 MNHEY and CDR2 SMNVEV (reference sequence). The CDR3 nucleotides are TGTGCCAGCAGTTTATTGGGGGAAGGGGGTCAGCCCCAGCATTTT. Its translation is CASSLLGEGGQPQHF.

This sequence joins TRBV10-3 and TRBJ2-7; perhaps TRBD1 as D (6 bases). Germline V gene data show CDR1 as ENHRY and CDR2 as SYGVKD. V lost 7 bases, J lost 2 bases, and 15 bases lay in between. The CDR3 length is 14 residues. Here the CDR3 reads CAITQGDRTYEQYF. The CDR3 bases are TGTGCCATCACGCAGGGAGACAGGACCTACGAGCAGTACTTC.

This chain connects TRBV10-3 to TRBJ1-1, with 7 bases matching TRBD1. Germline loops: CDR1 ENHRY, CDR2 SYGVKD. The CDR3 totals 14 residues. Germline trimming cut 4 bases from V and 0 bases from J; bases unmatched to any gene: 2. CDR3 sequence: CAISGGQMNTEAFF. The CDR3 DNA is TGTGCCATCAGTGGGGGACAGATGAACACTGAAGCTTTCTTT.

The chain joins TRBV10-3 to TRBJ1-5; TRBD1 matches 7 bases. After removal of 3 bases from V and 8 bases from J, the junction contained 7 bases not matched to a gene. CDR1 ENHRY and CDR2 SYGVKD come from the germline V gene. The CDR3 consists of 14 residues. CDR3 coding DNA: TGTGCCATCAGTGAAAGGACAGGCCGAGAGCCCCAGCATTTT. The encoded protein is CAISERTGREPQHF.

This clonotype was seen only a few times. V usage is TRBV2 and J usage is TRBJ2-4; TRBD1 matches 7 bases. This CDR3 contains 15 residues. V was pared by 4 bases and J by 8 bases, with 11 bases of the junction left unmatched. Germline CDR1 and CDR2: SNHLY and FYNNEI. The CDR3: CASSGSYRGQDIQYF. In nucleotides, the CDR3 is TGTGCCAGCAGTGGTTCTTACAGGGGCCAGGACATTCAGTACTTC.

CDR3: CASVPRGGNTEAFF. CDR3 DNA sequence: TGTGCCAGCGTCCCTCGGGGAGGGAACACTGAAGCTTTCTTT. The chain employs TRBV25-1 and TRBJ1-1, with D unclear. Germline values: CDR1 MGHDK, CDR2 SYGVNS. Trimming shortened V by 8 bases and J by 1 base, and 14 bases separated the two germline ends. This CDR3 comprises 14 residues.

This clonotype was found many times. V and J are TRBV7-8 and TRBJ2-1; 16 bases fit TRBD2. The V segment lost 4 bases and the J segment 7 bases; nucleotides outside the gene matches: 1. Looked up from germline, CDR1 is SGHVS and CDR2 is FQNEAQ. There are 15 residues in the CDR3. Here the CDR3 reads CASSSGLAGGNEQFF. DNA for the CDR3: TGTGCCAGCAGCTCGGGACTAGCGGGGGGGAATGAGCAGTTCTTC.

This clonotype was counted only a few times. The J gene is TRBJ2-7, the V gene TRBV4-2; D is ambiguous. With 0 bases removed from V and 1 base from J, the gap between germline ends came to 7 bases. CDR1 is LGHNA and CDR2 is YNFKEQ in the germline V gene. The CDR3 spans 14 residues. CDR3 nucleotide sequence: TGTGCCAGCAGCCAAGATTTGGGGTCCTACGAGCAGTACTTC. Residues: CASSQDLGSYEQYF.

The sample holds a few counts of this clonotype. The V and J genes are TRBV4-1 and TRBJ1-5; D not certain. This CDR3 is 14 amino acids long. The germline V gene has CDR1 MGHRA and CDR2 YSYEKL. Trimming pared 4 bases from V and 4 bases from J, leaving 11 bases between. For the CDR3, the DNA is TGCGCCAGCAGCCCTACAGACACAAATCAGCCCCAGCATTTT. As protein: CASSPTDTNQPQHF.

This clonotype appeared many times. The CDR3 spells CASSLGRGSRDEQFF. The CDR3 DNA follows: TGTGCCAGCAGCTTAGGCAGGGGGAGCCGGGACGAGCAGTTCTTC. The chain recombines TRBV7-9 with TRBJ2-1; 7 bases agree with TRBD1. V lost 1 base to trimming and J lost 10 bases; unmatched junction nucleotides: 10. This CDR3 region has 15 residues. The V gene's germline CDR1 is SEHNR and CDR2 FQNEAQ (reference sequence).

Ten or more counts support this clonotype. The CDR3 loop is CAVPDRVIYGYTF. In DNA form, the CDR3 reads TGTGCCGTCCCGGACAGGGTGATCTATGGCTACACCTTC. This chain uses TRBV19 with TRBJ1-2; 8 bases are shared with TRBD1. Per the germline V gene, CDR1 is LNHDA and CDR2 is SQIVND (reference sequence). V trimming: 11 bases; J trimming: 4 bases; junction bases outside the gene matches: 9. The CDR3 has 13 amino acids.

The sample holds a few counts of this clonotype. CDR3: CASSQGGAAVEKLFF. Here the CDR3 DNA reads TGCGCCAGCAGCCAAGGGGGGGCTGCAGTAGAAAAACTGTTTTTT. V is TRBV4-3 and J is TRBJ1-4, with D possibly matching TRBD1 (6 bases). The CDR3 is 15 residues long. Trimming removed 1 base from V and 8 bases from J, with 14 bases in between. Per the germline V gene, CDR1 is LGHNA and CDR2 is YSLEER.

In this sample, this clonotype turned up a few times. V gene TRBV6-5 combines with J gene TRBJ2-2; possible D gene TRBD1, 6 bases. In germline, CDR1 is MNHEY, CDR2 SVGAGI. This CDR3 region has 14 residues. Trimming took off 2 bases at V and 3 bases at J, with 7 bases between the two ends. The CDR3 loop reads CASSYHRDTGELFF. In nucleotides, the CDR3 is TGTGCCAGCAGTTACCACAGGGACACCGGGGAGCTGTTTTTT.

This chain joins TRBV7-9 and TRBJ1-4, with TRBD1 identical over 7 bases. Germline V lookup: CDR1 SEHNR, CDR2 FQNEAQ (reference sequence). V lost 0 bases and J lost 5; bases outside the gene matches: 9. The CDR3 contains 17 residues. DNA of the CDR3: TGTGCCAGCAGCTTAGCCTCTCGACAGGGAGTAAATGAAAAACTGTTTTTT. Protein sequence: CASSLASRQGVNEKLFF.

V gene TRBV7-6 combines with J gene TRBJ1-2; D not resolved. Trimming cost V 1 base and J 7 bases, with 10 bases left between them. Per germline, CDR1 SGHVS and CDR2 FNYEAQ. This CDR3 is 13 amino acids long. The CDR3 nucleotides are TGTGCCAGCAGCTTAGGCCCTGGAGGTGGCTACACCTTC. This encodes CASSLGPGGGYTF.

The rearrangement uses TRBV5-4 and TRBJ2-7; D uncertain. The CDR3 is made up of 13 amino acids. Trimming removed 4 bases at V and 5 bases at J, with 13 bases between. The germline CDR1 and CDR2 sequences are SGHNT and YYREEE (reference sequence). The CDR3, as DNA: TGTGCCAGCAGCCCCCGAGTGGTGGACGAGCAGTACTTC. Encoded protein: CASSPRVVDEQYF.

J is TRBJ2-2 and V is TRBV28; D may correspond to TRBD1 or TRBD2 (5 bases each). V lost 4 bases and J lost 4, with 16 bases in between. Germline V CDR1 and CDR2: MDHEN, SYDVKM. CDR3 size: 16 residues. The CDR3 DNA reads TGTGCCAGCAGTTCCGAATCCGGGACCCTCACCGGGGAGCTGTTTTTT. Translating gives CASSSESGTLTGELFF.

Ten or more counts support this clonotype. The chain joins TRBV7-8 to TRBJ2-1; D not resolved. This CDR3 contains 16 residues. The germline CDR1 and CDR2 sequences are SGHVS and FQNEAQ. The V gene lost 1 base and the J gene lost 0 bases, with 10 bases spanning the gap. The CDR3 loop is CASSLVRRFSYNEQFF. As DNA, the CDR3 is TGTGCCAGCAGCTTAGTAAGACGATTCTCCTACAATGAGCAGTTCTTC.